These 20 T cell receptor beta chains were all obtained from the same sample, sequenced in a study of T-cell reconstitution after alpha-beta-depleted transplantation in children. Library preparation (for TCRbeta) was performed with unique molecular identifiers. TCRdb reprocessed the PCR reads with MiXCR, giving one entry per CDR3 protein. There are roughly 500,000 distinct CDR3 sequences in the sample; around 19% occur only once, and 3% to 3.5% lies in the top ten. This sample comprised PBMCs from the stem cell graft donor, obtained from the stem cell graft. Receptor source: a human donor who donated a stem cell graft to a child with acute lymphoblastic leukemia.

This clonotype was observed many times. The rearrangement links TRBV5-1 to TRBJ1-1; TRBD1 agrees at 8 bases. Germline trimming cut 5 bases from V and 5 bases from J; bases unmatched to any gene: 8. Germline V lookup: CDR1 SGHRS, CDR2 YFSETQ. The CDR3 extends over 14 amino acids. The CDR3 nucleotides are TGCGCCAGCAGTTTCCAGGGGGCGCGGACTGAAGCTTTCTTT. Its translation is CASSFQGARTEAFF.

This clonotype was observed a few times. The gene calls are TRBV20-1 and TRBJ1-5, with D maybe TRBD1 (6 bases). CDR1 and CDR2 (germline): DFQATT, SNEGSKA (reference sequence). V was pared by 0 bases and J by 2 bases, with 8 bases between. CDR3 length: 14 residues. CDR3 coding DNA: TGCAGTGCTAGAGATTGGACAGGCAATCAGCCCCAGCATTTT. Protein: CSARDWTGNQPQHF.

CDR3 DNA sequence: TGTGCCGGACTATTAGATGGCTACACCTTC. It translates to CAGLLDGYTF. The rearrangement joins TRBV30 to TRBJ1-2; D ambiguous. The CDR3 is made up of 10 amino acids. Germline loops: CDR1 GTSNPN, CDR2 SVGIG (reference sequence). The V end was cut by 8 bases, the J end by 6 bases, with 10 bases between.

This clonotype was counted only a few times. This chain uses TRBV7-3 with TRBJ2-7; TRBD1 aligns across 10 bases. J was trimmed by 2 bases and V by 1 base; bases with no gene match: 2. CDR1 is SGHTA, CDR2 FQGTGA, per germline. The CDR3 has 15 residues. DNA of the CDR3: TGTGCCAGCAGCTTAAGGGGGACAGGGGCCTACGAGCAGTACTTC. This translates into CASSLRGTGAYEQYF.

This clonotype has a count of ten or more. This chain uses TRBV27 with TRBJ1-1; 8 bases agree with TRBD1. Germline V gene sequence: CDR1 MNHEY, CDR2 SMNVEV (reference sequence). J was trimmed by 7 bases and V by 2 bases; bases with no gene match: 3. There are 13 residues in the CDR3. The CDR3 spells CASSLQGAIEAFF. The DNA of the CDR3 is TGTGCCAGCAGTTTACAGGGGGCGATTGAAGCTTTCTTT.

CDR3 in amino acids: CASSDWAALPAFF. CDR3 sequence (DNA): TGTGCCAGCAGTGATTGGGCCGCCTTGCCTGCTTTCTTT. J is TRBJ1-1 and V is TRBV6-1; D is unresolved. CDR3 length: 13 residues. V lost 3 bases and J lost 11, with 16 bases in between. CDR1 MNHNS and CDR2 SASEGT come from the germline V gene.

This clonotype was counted a few times. The chain links TRBV5-1 to TRBJ1-1; TRBD1 is a possible D gene (6 bases). Germline V gene data show CDR1 as SGHRS and CDR2 as YFSETQ. With 0 bases removed from V and 2 bases from J, the gap between germline ends came to 14 bases. The CDR3 runs 16 residues. The CDR3 DNA follows: TGCGCCAGCAGCTTGGTAGGGGGGGCGGTTAACACTGAAGCTTTCTTT. It specifies CASSLVGGAVNTEAFF.

CDR3: CSVELGQGAEYGYTF. As DNA, the CDR3 is TGCAGCGTTGAATTGGGACAGGGGGCCGAGTATGGCTACACCTTC. The chain recombines TRBV29-1 with TRBJ1-2; 12 bases are shared with TRBD1. The CDR3 is made up of 15 amino acids. Germline V gives CDR1 SQVTM, CDR2 ANQGSEA. With 2 bases clipped from V and 5 bases from J, the junction kept 6 bases outside the gene matches.

This chain joins TRBV5-5 and TRBJ2-3; the match to TRBD2 covers 11 bases. There are 15 residues in the CDR3. V shed 4 bases, J shed 4 bases, and the junction held 5 bases outside the gene matches. CDR1 SGHKS and CDR2 YYEKEE come from the germline V gene (reference sequence). CDR3 bases: TGTGCCAGCAGCAAAGTAGCGGGAGGGGCAGATACGCAGTATTTT. It codes for CASSKVAGGADTQYF.

This clonotype was observed a few times. The J gene is TRBJ2-3, the V gene TRBV5-8; 8 bases line up with TRBD2. J gave up 2 bases and V 2 bases, and 4 bases lay outside the gene matches. Germline values: CDR1 SGHTS, CDR2 YDEGEE. This CDR3 contains 15 residues. The CDR3 is CASSFLGLDTDTQYF. The CDR3, as DNA: TGTGCCAGCAGCTTTCTGGGACTAGACACAGATACGCAGTATTTT.

The table lists this clonotype with a few counts. CDR3 sequence: CASSLDDRAYEQYF. In DNA, the CDR3 is TGCGCCAGCAGCTTGGATGACAGGGCCTACGAGCAGTACTTC. The rearrangement links TRBV5-1 to TRBJ2-7; TRBD1 matches 7 bases. Germline V lookup: CDR1 SGHRS, CDR2 YFSETQ. The ends lost 0 bases at V and 2 bases at J; junction bases unmatched: 2. This CDR3 comprises 14 residues.

The chain recombines TRBV7-9 with TRBJ2-2; tentative D call: TRBD2 (5 bases). Trimming pared 5 bases from V and 10 bases from J, leaving 26 bases between. This CDR3 spans 17 amino acids. Germline CDR1 reads SEHNR; CDR2 reads FQNEAQ (reference sequence). This chain's CDR3 is CASSNFDYRTVDEELFF. For the CDR3, the DNA is TGTGCCAGCAGCAATTTCGACTACCGTACAGTCGACGAGGAGCTGTTTTTT.

The chain uses TRBV3-1 and TRBJ1-4, with TRBD1 matching over 8 bases. Germline values: CDR1 LGHDT, CDR2 YNNKEL (reference sequence). J was trimmed by 11 bases and V by 1 base; bases with no gene match: 9. The CDR3 consists of 15 residues. CDR3 in amino acids: CASSQGGTGVSKLFF. Written as DNA, the CDR3 is TGTGCCAGCAGCCAAGGAGGGACAGGTGTCTCTAAACTGTTTTTT.

This clonotype was found a few times. The chain is built from TRBV12-3 or TRBV12-4 and TRBJ2-1; D tentatively reads TRBD1 or TRBD2 (5 bases each). V lost 3 bases to trimming and J lost 7 bases, with 16 bases between them. The length of the CDR3 is 15 residues. CDR3 sequence (DNA): TGTGCCAGCAGTTTCCTAGATCCCGAGGGGAATGAGCAGTTCTTC. As protein: CASSFLDPEGNEQFF.

There are a few counts of this clonotype. The CDR3 DNA reads TGCGCCAGCAGGCTCCAGAACACTGAAGCTTTCTTT. This codes for CASRLQNTEAFF. The chain combines TRBV5-1 with TRBJ1-1; no reliable D call. Germline CDR1 reads SGHRS; CDR2 reads YFSETQ. The V and J ends lost 5 bases and 1 base respectively, with 6 bases between them. The CDR3 consists of 12 residues.

V and J are TRBV6-1 and TRBJ2-7; D could derive from TRBD1 or TRBD2 (5 bases each). This CDR3 has 14 residues. Germline CDR1 reads MNHNS; CDR2 reads SASEGT. Trimming took 6 bases from V and 2 from J, leaving 14 bases between them. The CDR3 region has the DNA TGTGCCAGCAGCGCCAGGACGGGGCCCTACGAGCAGTACTTC. It encodes CASSARTGPYEQYF.

The chain employs TRBV7-2 and TRBJ2-1, with 7 nucleotides matching TRBD2. The germline gives CDR1 SGHTA, CDR2 FQGNSA. The J segment lost 10 bases and the V segment lost 2 bases, leaving 5 bases of the junction unmatched. The CDR3 extends over 13 amino acids. The CDR3 region has the DNA TGTGCCAGCAGCTTAAGATTGGGACTAGAGCAGTTCTTC. Translation gives CASSLRLGLEQFF.

CDR3 in amino acids: CASSSRGAISYEQYF. CDR3 in DNA: TGTGCCAGCAGTTCCAGGGGGGCGATTTCCTACGAGCAGTACTTC. The rearrangement joins TRBV12-3 or TRBV12-4 to TRBJ2-7; D perhaps matches TRBD1 (7 bases). The germline V and J ends were trimmed by 4 bases and 1 base, with 14 bases remaining between them. The CDR3 sequence is 15 residues long.

This clonotype was seen a few times. V and J are TRBV6-2 or TRBV6-3 and TRBJ2-7; D is perhaps TRBD1 (5 bases). V lost 7 bases and J lost 7, with 17 bases in between. Germline V lookup: CDR1 MNHEY, CDR2 SVGEGT. The CDR3 consists of 13 residues. The CDR3 loop reads CASTLRESGEQYF. The CDR3 region has the DNA TGTGCCAGCACCCTAAGGGAATCAGGGGAGCAGTACTTC.

The rearrangement joins TRBV5-1 to TRBJ1-2; TRBD1 aligns across 7 bases. The junction had 7 bases not matched to a gene; V was cut back by 3 bases and J by 2 bases. CDR3 length: 15 residues. The germline gives CDR1 SGHRS, CDR2 YFSETQ. CDR3 amino acids: CASSSGGGGNYGYTF. CDR3 sequence (DNA): TGCGCCAGCAGCTCAGGAGGAGGGGGCAACTATGGCTACACCTTC.